Each of the 19 T cell receptor beta chains below was sequenced from the same sample in a study of patients and donors after allogeneic stem cell transplantation. TCRdb re-analysed the RT-PCR reads in MiXCR, keeping a single row per CDR3 protein. The sample has hundreds of thousands of distinct CDR3 sequences; 16% are singletons. Sequencing was done on a sample of blood, either unsorted or a sorted T cell fraction (not recorded which). The receptors stem from a human donor who was either an allogeneic HSCT recipient or a stem cell or donor lymphocyte infusion donor (not recorded which). It is not recorded whose cells these are; they may come from a transplant donor.

This clonotype showed up many times. The chain is built from TRBV12-3 or TRBV12-4 and TRBJ1-1; D call uncertain. Trimming stripped 7 bases from V and 0 bases from J, with 9 bases between. The CDR3 is 13 amino acids. The CDR3 loop is CASTPSMNTEAFF. The DNA of the CDR3 is TGTGCCAGCACTCCCTCCATGAACACTGAAGCTTTCTTT.

V is TRBV7-9 and J is TRBJ2-3; D call uncertain. Germline V gives CDR1 SEHNR, CDR2 FQNEAQ (reference sequence). V was trimmed by 5 bases and J by 8 bases, leaving 14 bases between them. The CDR3 length is 13 residues. CDR3 nucleotides: TGTGCCAGCAGCCCCCTGGCCCCTGCTACGCAGTATTTT. This gives the protein CASSPLAPATQYF.

Concerning this clonotype itself: An end of the junction differs from the germline gene, which may be a read error. This rearrangement joins TRBV7-9 to TRBJ1-3, with TRBD1 as a possible D gene (5 bases). The CDR3 covers 16 residues. In germline, CDR1 is SEHNR, CDR2 FQNEAQ (reference sequence). This CDR3 reads CASSGRDSLSANTIYF. DNA for the CDR3: TGTGCCAGCAGCGGGCGGGACTCGCTATCTGCAAACACCATATATTTT.

This clonotype was observed at least ten times. The chain carries TRBV4-1 and TRBJ1-1, with D unresolved. Looked up from germline, CDR1 is MGHRA and CDR2 is YSYEKL. Between the trimmed V and J ends, which lost 7 bases and 1 base, there was a span of 10 bases. This CDR3 region has 13 residues. The CDR3 region is CASMGRQNTEAFF. The CDR3 DNA is TGCGCCAGCATGGGTCGGCAGAACACTGAAGCTTTCTTT.

The CDR3 nucleotides are TGTGCCAGCAGCTTAGGGACAGCTAAGTGCAATCAGCCCCAGCATTTT. Translated: CASSLGTAKCNQPQHF. This rearrangement joins TRBV7-9 to TRBJ1-5, with D maybe TRBD1 (6 bases). Germline V CDR1 and CDR2: SEHNR, FQNEAQ (reference sequence). The V and J ends lost 1 base and 2 bases respectively, with 12 bases between them. This CDR3 contains 16 residues.

The rearrangement uses TRBV29-1 and TRBJ2-1, with 11 nucleotides matching TRBD2. CDR1 and CDR2 from the germline V gene are SQVTM and ANQGSEA. The CDR3 is made up of 14 amino acids. V shed 6 bases, J shed 2 bases, and the junction held 3 bases outside the gene matches. CDR3: CSVISGGAYNEQFF. For the CDR3, the DNA is TGCAGCGTCATTAGCGGGGGGGCCTACAATGAGCAGTTCTTC.

The rearrangement uses TRBV25-1 and TRBJ1-2; D ambiguous. CDR3 length equals 14 residues. Between the trimmed V and J ends, which lost 3 bases and 4 bases, there was a span of 12 bases. Looked up from germline, CDR1 is MGHDK and CDR2 is SYGVNS. CDR3 coding DNA: TGTGCCAGCAGTGATTCTGGACGGATCTATGGCTACACCTTC. The encoded protein is CASSDSGRIYGYTF.

This clonotype was seen a few times. The J gene is TRBJ1-4, the V gene TRBV7-9; D is unclear. The V gene lost 5 bases and the J gene lost 7 bases, with 20 bases spanning the gap. In germline, CDR1 is SEHNR, CDR2 FQNEAQ (reference sequence). The CDR3 sequence is 16 residues long. This CDR3 reads CASSPSQRGLIEKLFF. The CDR3, as DNA: TGTGCCAGCAGCCCATCACAACGGGGTTTGATTGAAAAACTGTTTTTT.

The rearrangement uses TRBV27 and TRBJ2-3, with 12 bases aligning to TRBD2. The CDR3 covers 16 residues. The germline V gene encodes CDR1 MNHEY and CDR2 SMNVEV (reference sequence). J lost 6 bases, V lost 2 bases, and 6 bases had no gene match. DNA of the CDR3: TGTGCCAGCAGTTTACGGACTAGCGGGATCCTGGATACGCAGTATTTT. Amino acid sequence: CASSLRTSGILDTQYF.

This clonotype was picked up a small number of times. The chain carries TRBV6-2 or TRBV6-3 and TRBJ1-1; TRBD1 matches at 10 bases. The CDR3 has 14 residues. CDR1 is MNHEY and CDR2 is SVGEGT in the germline V gene. With 6 bases clipped from V and 4 bases from J, the junction kept 5 bases outside the gene matches. The CDR3 sequence: CASSPGTGVTEAFF. In DNA form, the CDR3 reads TGTGCCAGCAGCCCCGGGACAGGGGTCACTGAAGCTTTCTTT.

There are a few counts of this clonotype. CDR3 in amino acids: CASSQQGRTEAFF. The CDR3 coding sequence is TGTGCCAGCAGCCAACAGGGGCGCACTGAAGCTTTCTTT. The chain carries TRBV6-6 and TRBJ1-1, with 7 bases aligning to TRBD1. Trimming took 6 bases from V and 4 from J; bases not matched to a gene: 5. The CDR3 has 13 amino acids. CDR1 is MNHNY and CDR2 is SVGAGI in the germline V gene (reference sequence).

This chain uses TRBV15 with TRBJ2-2; no definite D call. V was cut by 0 bases and J by 7 bases, with 9 bases left in between. The germline V gene encodes CDR1 LNHNV and CDR2 YYDKDF (reference sequence). This CDR3 region has 14 residues. The CDR3, as DNA: TGTGCCACCAGCAGAGATCTGGGAATCGGGGAGCTGTTTTTT. This translates into CATSRDLGIGELFF.

The V gene is TRBV12-3 or TRBV12-4, the J gene TRBJ2-1; D is perhaps TRBD1 (6 bases). CDR3 length equals 16 residues. The V end lost 1 base, the J end lost 7 bases, and 17 bases lay between the germline ends. Written as DNA, the CDR3 is TGTGCCAGCAGTTTAGGGCCAGGGGACCCTTCAAATGAGCAGTTCTTC. Amino acids: CASSLGPGDPSNEQFF.

This rearrangement joins TRBV9 to TRBJ1-1; 12 positions match TRBD1. The CDR3 totals 16 residues. Germline CDR1 and CDR2: SGDLS and YYNGEE. V lost 6 bases to trimming and J lost 7 bases; unmatched junction nucleotides: 13. The CDR3 region has the DNA TGTGCCAGCACCCTAGGAGGGGGACAGGGGGCAGATGAAGCTTTCTTT. It specifies CASTLGGGQGADEAFF. The full variable domain, rest sourced from reference TRBV9 and TRBJ1-1, is DSGVTQTPKHLITATGQRVTLRCSPRSGDLSVYWYQQSLDQGLQFLIQYYNGEERAKGNILERFSAQQFPDLHSELNLSSLELGDSALYFCASTLGGGQGADEAFFGQGTRLTVV.

V and J are TRBV29-1 and TRBJ1-2; D is uncertain. The CDR3 length is 12 residues. Trimming removed 4 bases from V and 4 bases from J, with 10 bases in between. Germline lookup yields CDR1 SQVTM and CDR2 ANQGSEA. CDR3 bases: TGCAGCGTTGTGGTCCCCATCTATGGCTACACCTTC. It yields the protein CSVVVPIYGYTF.

This clonotype has more than one count but fewer than ten. The chain employs TRBV20-1 and TRBJ1-3; D gene unclear. V shed 2 bases and J shed 1 base, with 9 bases lying between them. Germline CDR1 reads DFQATT; CDR2 reads SNEGSKA (reference sequence). The CDR3 is made up of 14 amino acids. DNA for the CDR3: TGCAGTGCTAGATTCCCAGGTTCTGGAAACACCATATATTTT. It codes for CSARFPGSGNTIYF.

There are a few counts of this clonotype. V is TRBV5-1 and J is TRBJ1-1; 8 nucleotides match TRBD1. V dropped 4 bases and J dropped 5; count of bases not matched to a gene: 4. This CDR3 is 13 amino acids long. Germline CDR1 is SGHRS and CDR2 is YFSETQ. The CDR3 loop is CASSGQGQTEAFF. For the CDR3, the DNA is TGCGCCAGCAGCGGACAGGGTCAAACTGAAGCTTTCTTT.

The chain carries TRBV6-5 and TRBJ2-3; 7 nucleotides match TRBD1. The ends lost 0 bases at V and 1 base at J; junction bases unmatched: 1. Germline CDR1 is MNHEY and CDR2 is SVGAGI. This CDR3 comprises 15 residues. Written as DNA, the CDR3 is TGTGCCAGCAGTTACTCGCAGGGGGGCACAGATACGCAGTATTTT. It codes for CASSYSQGGTDTQYF.

This clonotype was recorded a few times. The V call is TRBV6-1, the J call TRBJ2-2, with D tentatively TRBD2 (6 bases). CDR1 is MNHNS, CDR2 SASEGT, per germline. CDR3 length: 16 amino acids. V was cut by 6 bases and J by 1 base, with 15 bases left in between. Here the CDR3 reads CASRDGGFGNTGELFF. CDR3 bases: TGTGCCAGCAGGGACGGGGGTTTCGGGAACACCGGGGAGCTGTTTTTT.